The 11 T cell receptor beta chains presented below share a single source sample, sequenced in a study of OX40 agonist ivuxolimab in advanced cancers. Data came from immunoSEQ multiplex PCR; TCRdb stores just in-frame clones and leaves some out. The sample includes some 49,000 clones, 60% to 80% of them seen just once. Here the sequenced sample was CD4+ or CD8+ T cells sorted from blood, taken in a trial of the OX40 agonist ivuxolimab. The receptors derive from an adult with an advanced solid tumor such as melanoma, head and neck, liver or kidney cancer.

V and J are TRBV7-2 and TRBJ1-2, with D hard to call. Trimming cost V 5 bases and J 7 bases, with 8 bases left between them. The germline CDR1 and CDR2 sequences are SGHTA and FQGNSA. CDR3 length equals 11 residues. The CDR3 loop reads CASSPSTGYTF. In DNA, the CDR3 is TGTGCCAGCAGCCCATCGACTGGCTACACCTTC.

The rearrangement uses TRBV7-2 and TRBJ2-5; no definite D call. V was cut by 1 base and J by 2 bases, with 8 bases left in between. The CDR3 consists of 14 residues. CDR1 and CDR2 (germline): SGHTA, FQGNSA. The CDR3 is CASSLVSVQETQYF. The CDR3 bases are TGTGCCAGCAGCTTAGTCTCTGTACAAGAGACCCAGTACTTC.

This sequence joins TRBV30 and TRBJ2-3; TRBD2 agrees at 8 bases. J gave up 11 bases and V 2 bases, and 6 bases lay outside the gene matches. The CDR3 covers 12 residues. Germline values: CDR1 GTSNPN, CDR2 SVGIG (reference sequence). The CDR3 sequence: CAWSPREGGQYF. CDR3 in DNA: TGTGCCTGGAGTCCCCGGGAGGGCGGGCAGTATTTT.

The chain links TRBV11-2 to TRBJ2-3; tentatively, D is TRBD1 (6 bases). Trimming stripped 5 bases from V and 4 bases from J, with 19 bases between. The CDR3 has 16 residues. CDR1 and CDR2 from the germline V gene are SGHAT and FQNNGV. Here the CDR3 DNA reads TGTGCCAGCAGCCCAAGAGGGGGTCGCCCTCCAGATACGCAGTATTTT. Amino acids: CASSPRGGRPPDTQYF.

The chain employs TRBV5-4 and TRBJ1-1; 7 bases are shared with TRBD1. V lost 2 bases and J lost 8; bases outside the gene matches: 9. Per the germline V gene, CDR1 is SGHNT and CDR2 is YYREEE (reference sequence). The CDR3 is 14 residues long. The CDR3 nucleotides read TGTGCCAGCAGCTTTAACAGGGACAGATCCGAAGCTTTCTTT. It specifies CASSFNRDRSEAFF. The full variable domain, in which reference TRBV5-4 and TRBJ1-1 provide the parts outside the CDR3, is ETGVTQSPTHLIKTRGQQVTLRCSSQSGHNTVSWYQQALGQGPQFIFQYYREEENGRGNFPPRFSGLQFPNYSSELNVNALELDDSALYLCASSFNRDRSEAFFGQGTRLTVV.

The count of this clone is one. The identical CDR3 is also encoded by other nucleotide sequences in the sample. This chain connects TRBV7-9 to TRBJ2-1; D possibly matches TRBD1 or TRBD2 (5 bases each). CDR3 length equals 13 residues. With 9 bases removed from V and 8 bases from J, the gap between germline ends came to 17 bases. From germline, CDR1 is SEHNR and CDR2 FQNEAQ (reference sequence). The CDR3 sequence: CASSTRGPDEQFF. DNA for the CDR3: TGTGCCAGTAGCACTCGGGGCCCAGATGAGCAGTTCTTC.

A few counts support this clone. The chain carries TRBV6-5 and TRBJ1-1; D call uncertain. The V end was cut by 2 bases, the J end by 10 bases, with 17 bases between. Germline V CDR1 and CDR2: MNHEY, SVGAGI. This CDR3 spans 14 amino acids. Here the CDR3 reads CASSYRGIFNPAFF. CDR3 coding DNA: TGTGCCAGCAGTTACCGCGGGATTTTCAATCCAGCTTTCTTT.

The J gene is TRBJ2-1, the V gene TRBV10-1; D not certain. This CDR3 has 17 residues. Deletions cut 0 bases from V and 1 base from J, with 13 bases between. In germline, CDR1 is WNHNN, CDR2 SYGVQD (reference sequence). DNA for the CDR3: TGCGCCAGCAGTGAGTCGAGGTCCGAAGGATCCTACAATGAGCAGTTCTTC. It translates to CASSESRSEGSYNEQFF.

The V call is TRBV27, the J call TRBJ2-6, with 9 bases lining up with TRBD1. This CDR3 has 22 residues. V was pared by 3 bases and J by 2 bases, with 20 bases of the junction left unmatched. Looked up from germline, CDR1 is MNHEY and CDR2 is SMNVEV (reference sequence). The CDR3, as DNA: TGTGCCAGCAGTTTCCGACCGGGACAGGGTCTACTATCTCCCCCTGGGGCCAACGTCCTGACTTTC. Translation gives CASSFRPGQGLLSPPGANVLTF.

A few counts support this clone. The genes are TRBV2 and TRBJ2-7; tentatively, D is TRBD2 (6 bases). Germline assignment: CDR1 SNHLY and CDR2 FYNNEI. Trimming cost V 4 bases and J 2 bases, with 18 bases left between them. The CDR3 totals 16 residues. The CDR3 DNA reads as TGTGCCAGCAGTGTAGTGATCGGGAGCCTAACCTACGAGCAGTACTTC. It translates to CASSVVIGSLTYEQYF.

The chain is built from TRBV4-1 and TRBJ2-5; no definite D call. The CDR3 covers 14 residues. CDR1 is MGHRA and CDR2 is YSYEKL in the germline V gene. Trimming pared 0 bases from V and 7 bases from J, leaving 12 bases between. CDR3 bases: TGCGCCAGCAGCCAAGAAGGGTCTCAAAGGACCCAGTACTTC. This codes for CASSQEGSQRTQYF.